This TCR beta chain was recovered during a study of T cell responses to AZD1222 COVID-19 vaccine. At the level of the study: It was second doses at about 4 or about 12 weeks that were pooled.

Turning to this clone: Its target is unknown.

Study conclusions and caveats: Vaccine-associated CD4 TCRs ranged over spike, dominating at 160-218 and 743-854. Breadth and depth of Spike-specific TCRs rose after two AZD1222 doses. The number of AZD1222 recipients seropositive at baseline was only five or six.

Profiling relied on immunoSEQ multiplex PCR, and the TCRdb table lists in-frame clones only, not all of them. This sample carries 150,000 to 200,000 clones, around nine tenths of them seen once, and the ten largest clones take around 6%. The V gene lost 8 bases and the J gene lost 0 bases, with 14 bases spanning the gap. This CDR3 region has 15 residues. CDR1 and CDR2 from the germline V gene are MNHEY and SVGAGI. The input for sequencing was peripheral blood, taken on day 0 of AZD1222 vaccination. The rearrangement uses TRBV6-5 and TRBJ1-3; the D is unclear. This clonotype was obtained from an adult in good health. Written as DNA, the CDR3 is TGTGCCAGCCGTAAACAGTTCAGCTCTGGAAACACCATATATTTT. This gives the protein CASRKQFSSGNTIYF.